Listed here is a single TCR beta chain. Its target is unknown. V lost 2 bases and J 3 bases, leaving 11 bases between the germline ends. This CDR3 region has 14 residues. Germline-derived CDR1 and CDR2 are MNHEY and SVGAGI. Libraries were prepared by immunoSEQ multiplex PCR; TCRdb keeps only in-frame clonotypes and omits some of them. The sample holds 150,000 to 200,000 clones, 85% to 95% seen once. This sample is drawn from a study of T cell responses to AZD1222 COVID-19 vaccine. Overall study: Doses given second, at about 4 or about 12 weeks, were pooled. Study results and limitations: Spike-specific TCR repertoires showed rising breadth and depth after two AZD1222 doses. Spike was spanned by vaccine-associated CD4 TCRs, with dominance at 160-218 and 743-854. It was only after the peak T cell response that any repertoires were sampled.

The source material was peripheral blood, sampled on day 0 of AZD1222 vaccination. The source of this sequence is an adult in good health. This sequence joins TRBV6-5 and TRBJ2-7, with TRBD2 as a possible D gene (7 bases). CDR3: CASSYGGANYEQYF. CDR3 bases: TGTGCCAGCAGTTACGGGGGGGCGAACTACGAGCAGTACTTC.